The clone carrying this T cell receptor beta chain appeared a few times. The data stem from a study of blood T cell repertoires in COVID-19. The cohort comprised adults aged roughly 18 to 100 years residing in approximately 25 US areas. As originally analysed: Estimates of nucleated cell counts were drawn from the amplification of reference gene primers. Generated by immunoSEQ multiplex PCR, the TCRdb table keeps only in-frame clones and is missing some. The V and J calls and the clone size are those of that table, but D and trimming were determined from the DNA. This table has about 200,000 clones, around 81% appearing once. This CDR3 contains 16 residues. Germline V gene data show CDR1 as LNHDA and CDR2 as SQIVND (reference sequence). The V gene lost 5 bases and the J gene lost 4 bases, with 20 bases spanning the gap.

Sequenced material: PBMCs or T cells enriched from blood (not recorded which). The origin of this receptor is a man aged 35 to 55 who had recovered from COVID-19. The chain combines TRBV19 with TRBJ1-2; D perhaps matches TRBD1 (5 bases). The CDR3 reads CASSRLTQGNLYGYTF. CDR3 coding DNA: TGTGCCAGTAGTCGCCTCACTCAGGGAAACCTCTATGGCTACACCTTC.